A selection of T cell receptor beta chains follows, all from one sample in a study of identical twins. MiXCR was run by TCRdb on the 5' RACE reads, yielding one entry per CDR3 protein. The data show 100,000 to 110,000 distinct CDR3 sequences, around 5.5% seen once. Sequenced sample: memory T cells sorted from blood. The source is a woman in her fifties or sixties in good health. The CDR3 runs from the conserved cysteine through the conserved F or W. A clone size is listed for some rows: how often the clone was seen (once, few, many), or a class if it is expanded.

TRBV7-3 NA CASSRNHMNTEAFF
TRBV15 NA CATSTGQGTETQYF
TRBV7-8 few CASSLNSFVAFF
TRBV10-1 many CASRSRGRDTYTDTQYF
TRBV27 many CASSPQGGPQYF
TRBV10-3 many CATEGDREETQYF
TRBV20-1 many CSARANRGGSHGYTF
TRBV6-5 many CASSDPGYGYTF
TRBV2 few CASSFAGVSSYEQYF
TRBV2 many CASSDEFYNEQFF
TRBV7-2 many CASSGQHNQPQHF
TRBV4-1 many CASSQTRDRSEQFF
TRBV14 many CASKKGGLALRHEQFF
TRBV29-1 many CSVTGQGPSETQYF
TRBV5-6 NA CASSLVLGTGGSGANVLTF
TRBV12-3/TRBV12-4 NA CASSLEAPIAGNSPLHF
TRBV3-1 many CASSQDLGGKGNYGYTF
TRBV27 many CANPGPPKSYNEQFF
TRBV7-2 many CASSLRPEQFF
TRBV30 many CAWSTGTGYPLPPQHF
TRBV20-1 many CSALIAADTYEQYF
TRBV6-6 many CASAQGFGNQPQHF
TRBV30 few CAWSVPDPTGTSGKVPDTQYF
TRBV20-1 few CSATGIYGYTF
TRBV5-1 many CASSLYRTPSYEQYF
TRBV2 many CASSDQTVAGGAQHF
TRBV12-5 NA CASGPRLAGSAYNEQFF